The sequence of this T cell receptor (beta chain) was determined in a study of T-cell memory formation after mild COVID-19. Whole-study findings and limits: Memory cells collected pre-infection included some clones that later responded, suggesting cross-reactive memory joined. Chiefly within CM and EM were the contracting CD4+ clones; CD8+ ones were within EMRA.

MiXCR was run by TCRdb on the 5' RACE reads, yielding one entry per CDR3 protein. The table includes fewer than 300,000 distinct CDR3 sequences, more than 15% detected once. CDR3 length: 13 amino acids. Germline lookup yields CDR1 DFQATT and CDR2 SNEGSKA (reference sequence). Trimming took 1 base from V and 4 from J, leaving 10 bases between them. This clonotype showed up just a few times. Its target is unknown. The TCR originated in a man younger than 35 who had mild COVID-19 (a few samples of this study predate the infection). Cell type and time point are not known. Sequencing used PBMCs or a T cell subset sorted from them (not recorded which). The genes are TRBV20-1 and TRBJ1-1; TRBD1 might be the D (5 bases). The CDR3 bases are TGCAGTGCTAGAGCAGGGTTTTTCACTGAAGCTTTCTTT. Translating it yields CSARAGFFTEAFF.